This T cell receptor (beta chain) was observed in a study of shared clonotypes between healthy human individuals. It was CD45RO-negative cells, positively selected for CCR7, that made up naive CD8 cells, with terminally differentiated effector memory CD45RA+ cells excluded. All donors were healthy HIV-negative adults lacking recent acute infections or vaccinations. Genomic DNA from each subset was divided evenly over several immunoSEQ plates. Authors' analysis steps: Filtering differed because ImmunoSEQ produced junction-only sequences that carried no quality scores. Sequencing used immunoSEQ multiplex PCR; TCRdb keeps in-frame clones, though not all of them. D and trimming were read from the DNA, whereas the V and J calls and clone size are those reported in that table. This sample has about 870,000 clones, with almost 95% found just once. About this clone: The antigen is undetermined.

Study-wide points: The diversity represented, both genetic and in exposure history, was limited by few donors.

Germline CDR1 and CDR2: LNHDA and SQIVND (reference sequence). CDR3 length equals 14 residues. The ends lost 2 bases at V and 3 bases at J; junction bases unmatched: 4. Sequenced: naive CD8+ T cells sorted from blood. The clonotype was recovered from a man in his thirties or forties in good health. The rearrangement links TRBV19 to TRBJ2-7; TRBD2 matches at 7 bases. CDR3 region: CASSITGGDYEQYF. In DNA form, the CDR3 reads TGTGCCAGTAGTATAACGGGAGGTGACTACGAGCAGTACTTC.